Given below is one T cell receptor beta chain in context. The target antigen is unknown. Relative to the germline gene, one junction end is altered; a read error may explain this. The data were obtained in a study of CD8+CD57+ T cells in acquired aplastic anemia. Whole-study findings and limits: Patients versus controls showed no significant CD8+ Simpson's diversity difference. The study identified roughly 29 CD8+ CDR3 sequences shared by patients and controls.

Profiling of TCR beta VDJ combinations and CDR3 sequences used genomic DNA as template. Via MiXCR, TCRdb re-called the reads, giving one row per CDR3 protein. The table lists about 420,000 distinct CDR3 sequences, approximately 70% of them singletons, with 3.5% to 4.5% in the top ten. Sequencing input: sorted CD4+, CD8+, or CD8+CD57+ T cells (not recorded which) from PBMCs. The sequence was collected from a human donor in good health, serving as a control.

This chain's CDR3 is CASSRKAGITGELF. For the CDR3, the DNA is TGTGCCAGCAGCCGGAAAGCTGGTATCACCGGAGAGCTCTTT. This sequence joins TRBV2 and TRBJ1-1; no definite D call. CDR3 size: 14 residues. Germline CDR1 is SNHLY and CDR2 is FYNNEI.